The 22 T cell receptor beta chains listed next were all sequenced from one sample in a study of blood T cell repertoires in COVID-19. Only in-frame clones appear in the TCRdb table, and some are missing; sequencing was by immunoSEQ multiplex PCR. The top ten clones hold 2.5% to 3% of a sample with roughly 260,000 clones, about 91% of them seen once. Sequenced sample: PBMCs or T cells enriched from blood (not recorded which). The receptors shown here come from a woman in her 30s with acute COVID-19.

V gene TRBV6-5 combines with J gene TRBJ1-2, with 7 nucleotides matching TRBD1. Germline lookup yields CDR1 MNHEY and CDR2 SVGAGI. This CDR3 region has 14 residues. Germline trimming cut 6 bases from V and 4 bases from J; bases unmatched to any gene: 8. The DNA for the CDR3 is TGTGCCAGCAGGACGCACAGGGGATCCTATGGCTACACCTTC. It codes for CASRTHRGSYGYTF.

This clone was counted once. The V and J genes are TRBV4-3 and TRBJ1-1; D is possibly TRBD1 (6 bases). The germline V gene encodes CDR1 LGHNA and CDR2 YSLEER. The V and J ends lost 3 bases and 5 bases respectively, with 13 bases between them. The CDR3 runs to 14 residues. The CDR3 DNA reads TGCGCCAGCAGCCAGGAGGACAGAAGGACTGAAGCTTTCTTT. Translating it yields CASSQEDRRTEAFF.

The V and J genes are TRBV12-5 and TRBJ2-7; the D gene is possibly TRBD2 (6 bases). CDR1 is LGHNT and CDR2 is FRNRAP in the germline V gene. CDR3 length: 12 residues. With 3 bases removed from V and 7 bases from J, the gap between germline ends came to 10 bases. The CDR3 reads CASGFEGTEQYF. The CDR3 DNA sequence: TGTGCTAGTGGTTTCGAAGGGACTGAGCAGTACTTC.

The CDR3 DNA is TGTGCCAGCAGCTCGGACAGGGGCACAGATACGCAGTATTTT. This encodes CASSSDRGTDTQYF. The chain combines TRBV7-9 with TRBJ2-3; 8 bases are shared with TRBD1. The length of the CDR3 is 14 residues. V trimming: 4 bases; J trimming: 1 base; junction bases outside the gene matches: 1. Germline V CDR1 and CDR2: SEHNR, FQNEAQ (reference sequence).

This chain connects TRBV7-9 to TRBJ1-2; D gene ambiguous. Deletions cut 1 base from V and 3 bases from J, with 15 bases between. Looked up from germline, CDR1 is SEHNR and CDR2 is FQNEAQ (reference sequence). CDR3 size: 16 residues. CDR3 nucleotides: TGTGCCAGCAGCTTAGGAGCTTCTTCCCGGGACTATGGCTACACCTTC. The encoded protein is CASSLGASSRDYGYTF.

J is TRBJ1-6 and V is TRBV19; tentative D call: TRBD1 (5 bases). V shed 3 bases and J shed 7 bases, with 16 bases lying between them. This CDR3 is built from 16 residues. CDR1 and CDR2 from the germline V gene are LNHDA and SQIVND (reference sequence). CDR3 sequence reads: CASSIIDSRKNSPLHF. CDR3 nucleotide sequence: TGTGCCAGTAGTATCATAGACAGTAGAAAGAATTCACCCCTCCACTTT.

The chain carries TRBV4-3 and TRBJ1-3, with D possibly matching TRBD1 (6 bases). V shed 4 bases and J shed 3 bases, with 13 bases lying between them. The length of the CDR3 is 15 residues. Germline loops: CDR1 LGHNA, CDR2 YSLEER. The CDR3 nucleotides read TGCGCCAGCAGCCTGCTGAGGGGGAGTGGAAACACCATATATTTT. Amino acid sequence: CASSLLRGSGNTIYF.

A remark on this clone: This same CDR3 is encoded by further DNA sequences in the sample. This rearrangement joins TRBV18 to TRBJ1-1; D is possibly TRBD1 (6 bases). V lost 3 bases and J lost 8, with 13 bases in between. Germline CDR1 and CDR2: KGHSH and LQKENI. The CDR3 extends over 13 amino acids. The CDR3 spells CASSPPGGTEAFF. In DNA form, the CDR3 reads TGTGCCAGCTCACCCCCGGGGGGGACAGAAGCTTTCTTT. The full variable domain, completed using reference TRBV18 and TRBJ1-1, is NAGVMQNPRHLVRRRGQEARLRCSPMKGHSHVYWYRQLPEEGLKFMVYLQKENIIDESGMPKERFSAEFPKEGPSILRIQQVVRGDSAAYFCASSPPGGTEAFFGQGTRLTVV.

The CDR3 bases are TGTGCCAGCAGCCGCACGGGGGGCACCGGGGAGCTGTTTTTT. Translating gives CASSRTGGTGELFF. This chain connects TRBV3-1 (or the pseudogene TRBV3-2) to TRBJ2-2; 7 nucleotides agree with TRBD2. Germline assignment: CDR1 LGHDT and CDR2 YNNKEL (reference sequence). This CDR3 is 14 amino acids long. The junction had 3 bases not matched to a gene; V was cut back by 4 bases and J by 4 bases.

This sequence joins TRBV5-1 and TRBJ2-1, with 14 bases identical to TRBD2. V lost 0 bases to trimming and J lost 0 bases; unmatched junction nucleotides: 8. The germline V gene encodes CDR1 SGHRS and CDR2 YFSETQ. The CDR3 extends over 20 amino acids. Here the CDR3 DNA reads TGCGCCAGCAGCTTGGGTTTGGGACTAGCGGGGGATATCTCCTACAATGAGCAGTTCTTC. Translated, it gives CASSLGLGLAGDISYNEQFF.

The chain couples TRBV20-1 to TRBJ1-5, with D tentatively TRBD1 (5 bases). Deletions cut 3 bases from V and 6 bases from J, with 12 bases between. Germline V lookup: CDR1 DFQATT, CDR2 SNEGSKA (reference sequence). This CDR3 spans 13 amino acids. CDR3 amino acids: CSASGREAQPQHF. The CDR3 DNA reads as TGCAGTGCTAGTGGCAGGGAGGCTCAGCCCCAGCATTTT.

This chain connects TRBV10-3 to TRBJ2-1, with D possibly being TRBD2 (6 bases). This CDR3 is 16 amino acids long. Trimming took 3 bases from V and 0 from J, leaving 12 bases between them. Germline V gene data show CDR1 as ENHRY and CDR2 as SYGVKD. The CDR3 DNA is TGTGCCATCAGTGATGGGACTGCAAGCTCCTACAATGAGCAGTTCTTC. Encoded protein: CAISDGTASSYNEQFF.

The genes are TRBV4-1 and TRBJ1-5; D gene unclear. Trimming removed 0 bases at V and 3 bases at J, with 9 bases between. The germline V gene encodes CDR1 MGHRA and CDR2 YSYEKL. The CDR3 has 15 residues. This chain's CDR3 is CASSQDQINNQPQHF. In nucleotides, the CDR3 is TGCGCCAGCAGCCAAGACCAGATAAACAATCAGCCCCAGCATTTT.

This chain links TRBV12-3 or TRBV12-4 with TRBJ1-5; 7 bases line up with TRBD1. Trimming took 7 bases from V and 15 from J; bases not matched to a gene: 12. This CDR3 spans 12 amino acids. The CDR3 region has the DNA TGTGCCAGCACCAACGCCAGGGGGACTGTGCATTTT. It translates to CASTNARGTVHF.

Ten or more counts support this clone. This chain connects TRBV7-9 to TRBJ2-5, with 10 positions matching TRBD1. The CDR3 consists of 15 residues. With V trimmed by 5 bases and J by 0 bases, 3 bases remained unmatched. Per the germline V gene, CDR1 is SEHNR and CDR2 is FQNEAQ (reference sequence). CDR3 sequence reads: CASSTGTGDQETQYF. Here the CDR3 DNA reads TGTGCCAGCAGCACCGGGACAGGGGACCAAGAGACCCAGTACTTC.

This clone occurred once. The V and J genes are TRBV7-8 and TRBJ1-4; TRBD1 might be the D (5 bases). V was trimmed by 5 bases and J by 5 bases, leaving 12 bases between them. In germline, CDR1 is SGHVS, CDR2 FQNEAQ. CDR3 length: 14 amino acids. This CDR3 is CASSLDSLNEKLFF. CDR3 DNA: TGTGCCAGCAGCCTCGACAGTCTAAATGAAAAACTGTTTTTT.

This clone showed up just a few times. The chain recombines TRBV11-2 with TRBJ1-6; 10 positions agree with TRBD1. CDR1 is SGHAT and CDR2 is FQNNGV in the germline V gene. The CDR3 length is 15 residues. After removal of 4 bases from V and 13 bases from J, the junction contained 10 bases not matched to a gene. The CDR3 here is CASSSSGTGVVPLHF. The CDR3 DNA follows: TGTGCCAGCAGCTCCTCCGGGACAGGGGTTGTCCCCCTCCACTTT.

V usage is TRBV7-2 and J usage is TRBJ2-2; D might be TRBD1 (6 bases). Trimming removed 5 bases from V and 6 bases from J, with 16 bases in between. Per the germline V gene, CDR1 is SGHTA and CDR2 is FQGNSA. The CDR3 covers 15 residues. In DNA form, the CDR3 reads TGTGCCAGCAGCGGGCCCCGCACAGGGTCCGGGGAGCTGTTTTTT. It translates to CASSGPRTGSGELFF.

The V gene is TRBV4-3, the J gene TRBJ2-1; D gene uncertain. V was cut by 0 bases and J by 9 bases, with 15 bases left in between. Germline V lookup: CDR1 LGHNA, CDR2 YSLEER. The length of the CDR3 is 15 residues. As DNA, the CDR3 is TGCGCCAGCAGCCAAGATCGGATTAGCATCGGTGAGCAGTTCTTC. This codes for CASSQDRISIGEQFF.

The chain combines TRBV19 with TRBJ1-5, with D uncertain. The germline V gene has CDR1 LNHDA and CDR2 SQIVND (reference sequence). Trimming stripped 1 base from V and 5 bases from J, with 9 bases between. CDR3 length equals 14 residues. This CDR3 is CASSIGHGYQPQHF. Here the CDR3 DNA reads TGTGCCAGTAGTATAGGTCACGGTTATCAGCCCCAGCATTTT.

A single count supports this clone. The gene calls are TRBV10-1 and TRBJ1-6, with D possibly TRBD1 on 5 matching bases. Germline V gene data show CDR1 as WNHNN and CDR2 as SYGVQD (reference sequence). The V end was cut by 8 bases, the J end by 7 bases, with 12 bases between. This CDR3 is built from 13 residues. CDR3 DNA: TGCGCCAGCGGGCGCGGGGGGAATTCACCCCTCCACTTT. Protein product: CASGRGGNSPLHF.

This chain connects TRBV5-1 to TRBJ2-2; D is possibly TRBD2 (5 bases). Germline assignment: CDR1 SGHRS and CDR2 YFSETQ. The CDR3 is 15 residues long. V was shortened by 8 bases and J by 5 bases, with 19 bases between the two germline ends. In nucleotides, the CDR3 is TGCGCCAGTACCATAGAGGGCGTGCTTACCGGGGAGCTGTTTTTT. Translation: CASTIEGVLTGELFF. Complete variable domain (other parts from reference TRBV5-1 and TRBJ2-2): KAGVTQTPRYLIKTRGQQVTLSCSPISGHRSVSWYQQTPGQGLQFLFEYFSETQRNKGNFPGRFSGRQFSNSRSEMNVSTLELGDSALYLCASTIEGVLTGELFFGEGSRLTVL.